This TCR beta chain was profiled in a study of blood T cells in healthy people across ages. PCR was performed a second time for about 7 to 12 cycles using a sample-barcoded 5' primer and a J-beta primer mix. Each CDR3 protein gets one entry after TCRdb re-called the 5' RACE reads with MiXCR. Of almost 1 million distinct CDR3 sequences in the sample, approximately 50% were seen once. V trimming: 7 bases; J trimming: 13 bases; junction bases outside the gene matches: 13. The germline gives CDR1 MNHNY, CDR2 SVGAGI (reference sequence). This CDR3 comprises 13 residues. Points from the study as a whole: For the donors, CMV status was unknown and possibly confounded expanded clonotype changes. Roughly linear age-related decline in beta diversity appeared, significant by age about 40.

A remark on this clonotype: Antigen: not known.

The sequencing sample was made of blood. The V and J genes are TRBV6-6 and TRBJ2-4, with TRBD1 identical over 7 bases. This clonotype originated in a woman in her fifties or sixties in good health. CDR3 sequence: CASTDRANFQQYF. The CDR3 DNA reads as TGTGCCAGCACCGACAGGGCTAATTTTCAGCAGTACTTC.